One sample yielded the 3 T cell receptor beta chains listed below, sequenced in a study of T cells after yellow fever vaccination. MiXCR was run by TCRdb on the 5' RACE reads, yielding one entry per CDR3 protein. The data show tens of thousands of distinct CDR3 sequences, about 6.6% seen once. Sequencing used PBMCs, either bulk or a sorted T-cell subset (CD4+, CD8+, memory, or dextramer-sorted; not recorded which), obtained on the day of the first yellow fever vaccination. The receptors derive from a man between 18 and 35 years old who received the YFV17D yellow fever vaccine.

This clonotype was detected ten times or more. The V call is TRBV5-1, the J call TRBJ2-7, with 7 bases that match TRBD1. Unmatched junction bases numbered 7, after V lost 4 bases and J lost 0 bases. This CDR3 region has 15 residues. Germline V gene sequence: CDR1 SGHRS, CDR2 YFSETQ. For the CDR3, the DNA is TGCGCCAGCAGCAGGGACAGCCAGAGCTCCTACGAGCAGTACTTC. Protein product: CASSRDSQSSYEQYF.

This clonotype was found many times. The rearrangement uses TRBV10-1 and TRBJ1-5; the D is unclear. The CDR3 contains 16 residues. Germline-derived CDR1 and CDR2 are WNHNN and SYGVQD (reference sequence). V lost 7 bases, J lost 2 bases, and 18 bases lay in between. The CDR3, as DNA: TGCGCCAGCAATTCGAGGCCCCCCGAAGGCAATCAGCCCCAGCATTTT. Encoded protein: CASNSRPPEGNQPQHF.

This clonotype occurred many times. This chain uses TRBV20-1 with TRBJ2-1, with D possibly TRBD2 on 7 matching bases. The V gene lost 6 bases and the J gene lost 3 bases, with 18 bases spanning the gap. The germline V gene encodes CDR1 DFQATT and CDR2 SNEGSKA (reference sequence). CDR3 length: 15 residues. CDR3 residues: CSADRSGDNYNEQFF. CDR3 bases: TGCAGTGCGGATCGCAGCGGGGACAACTACAATGAGCAGTTCTTC.